Shown below are 9 T cell receptor beta chains from a single sample sequenced in a study of T-cell memory formation after mild COVID-19. One entry per CDR3 protein, called by TCRdb with MiXCR from the 5' RACE reads. The sample contains about 340,000 distinct CDR3 sequences, over 13% of which appear only once. Sequencing was performed on PBMCs or a T cell subset sorted from them (not recorded which). These receptors were taken from a man between 18 and 35 years old who had mild COVID-19 (a few samples of this study predate the infection). Cell type and time point are not known.

This clonotype turned up a few times. The V and J genes are TRBV20-1 and TRBJ1-5; TRBD1 might be the D (6 bases). Germline V gene data show CDR1 as DFQATT and CDR2 as SNEGSKA (reference sequence). With 3 bases removed from V and 6 bases from J, the gap between germline ends came to 21 bases. The CDR3 consists of 16 residues. CDR3 amino acids: CSASADRRQGGQPQHF. The CDR3, as DNA: TGCAGTGCTAGCGCTGACAGGCGCCAGGGCGGTCAGCCCCAGCATTTT.

There are a few counts of this clonotype. This sequence joins TRBV7-2 and TRBJ1-2; D remains unclear. The CDR3 is 11 residues long. Germline V CDR1 and CDR2: SGHTA, FQGNSA. Trimming shortened V by 5 bases and J by 7 bases, and 8 bases separated the two germline ends. The CDR3 nucleotides read TGTGCCAGCAGCAAACGAAGTGGCTACACCTTC. It is translated as CASSKRSGYTF.

This rearrangement joins TRBV18 to TRBJ2-1; D gene ambiguous. CDR1 and CDR2 (germline): KGHSH, LQKENI. This CDR3 spans 11 amino acids. V was clipped by 6 bases and J by 8 bases, with 8 bases between them. The CDR3 reads CASSSRDEQFF. As DNA, the CDR3 is TGTGCCAGCTCGTCTAGGGATGAGCAGTTCTTC.

The V call is TRBV5-6, the J call TRBJ2-5; 11 bases map to TRBD2. The CDR3 is 17 amino acids. Per germline, CDR1 SGHDT and CDR2 YYEEEE. Trimming removed 5 bases from V and 1 base from J; junction bases left unmatched: 10. DNA for the CDR3: TGTGCCAGCAGTCAAACTACTAGCGGGGGCCGCCAAGAGACCCAGTACTTC. Translating gives CASSQTTSGGRQETQYF. Complete variable domain (other parts from reference TRBV5-6 and TRBJ2-5): DAGVTQSPTHLIKTRGQQVTLRCSPKSGHDTVSWYQQALGQGPQFIFQYYEEEERQRGNFPDRFSGHQFPNYSSELNVNALLLGDSALYLCASSQTTSGGRQETQYFGPGTRLLVL.

The chain employs TRBV2 and TRBJ2-1; a weak D match, TRBD2 (6 bases). The germline V gene has CDR1 SNHLY and CDR2 FYNNEI. The CDR3 has 18 residues. The V and J ends lost 8 bases and 5 bases respectively, with 28 bases between them. CDR3 in DNA: TGTGCCAGCCCACACAATGTCTTCTCTAGCGAAAGAAACAATGAGCAGTTCTTC. As protein: CASPHNVFSSERNNEQFF.

This clonotype has just a few counts. This chain links TRBV7-2 with TRBJ2-7; perhaps D is TRBD1 or TRBD2 (5 bases each). The CDR3 is 15 residues long. The V end lost 3 bases, the J end lost 4 bases, and 16 bases lay between the germline ends. The V gene's germline CDR1 is SGHTA and CDR2 FQGNSA. CDR3 amino acids: CASSFSGTNPYEQYF. As DNA, the CDR3 is TGTGCCAGCAGCTTTTCCGGGACGAACCCTTACGAGCAGTACTTC.

This clonotype has just a few counts. The V call is TRBV7-6, the J call TRBJ1-3; D remains ambiguous. The CDR3 runs to 16 residues. Germline V gives CDR1 SGHVS, CDR2 FNYEAQ. Trimming pared 5 bases from V and 0 bases from J, leaving 14 bases between. The CDR3 DNA reads TGTGCCAGCAGCATCGGGCAACCCAGCTCTGGAAACACCATATATTTT. Protein sequence: CASSIGQPSSGNTIYF.

The gene calls are TRBV29-1 and TRBJ1-2, with unresolved D. The germline V gene encodes CDR1 SQVTM and CDR2 ANQGSEA. The CDR3 is 13 amino acids. Trimming stripped 4 bases from V and 8 bases from J, with 17 bases between. The CDR3 nucleotides are TGCAGCGTTGCTCCCGCACTTTCGGAAGGCTACACCTTC. Protein product: CSVAPALSEGYTF.

The rearrangement joins TRBV4-3 to TRBJ1-5, with D unresolved. V gave up 0 bases and J gave up 2 bases, with 11 bases separating them. CDR1 LGHNA and CDR2 YSLEER come from the germline V gene. The CDR3 is 16 amino acids. The CDR3 loop is CASSQDRNLGNQPQHF. The CDR3 bases are TGCGCCAGCAGCCAAGATAGAAATTTGGGCAATCAGCCCCAGCATTTT.